This TCR beta chain derives from a study of sequential checkpoint blockade in melanoma. Study context: Arm A got nivolumab then ipilimumab; arm B the reverse, 1:1. Each arm's sequence ended with maintenance nivolumab.

The treatment: randomized to nivolumab then ipilimumab (arm A) or the reverse (arm B). Patients had received no earlier DNA-damaging chemotherapy. Sorted cells were live CD3+CD8+, lacking CD19 and CD56, from PBMCs. Clones were sequenced by immunoSEQ multiplex PCR, and TCRdb holds only the in-frame ones, with some missing. The sample shows roughly 30,000 clones, 83% of them seen only once. Germline V gives CDR1 LGHNA, CDR2 YSLEER. The CDR3 runs to 16 residues. Germline trimming cut 0 bases from V and 4 bases from J; bases unmatched to any gene: 6. This rearrangement joins TRBV4-3 to TRBJ1-1; 9 bases fit TRBD1. The receptor's source is a human donor with melanoma. Sequenced material: CD8+ T cells sorted from blood (inferred from file names), taken from a patient given nivolumab and ipilimumab in sequence. The CDR3, as DNA: TGCGCCAGCAGCCAAGATGCGGACAGGGGCCTCACTGAAGCTTTCTTT. Translating gives CASSQDADRGLTEAFF.